This is a list of T cell receptor beta chains from one sample in a study of T cell responses to AZD1222 COVID-19 vaccine. Profiling relied on immunoSEQ multiplex PCR, and the TCRdb table lists in-frame clones only, not all of them. This sample has over 150,000 clones; 88% occur once, and the top ten carry approximately 5.7%. Here the sequenced sample was peripheral blood, taken on day 0 of AZD1222 vaccination. The receptors originated from an adult in good health. Each CDR3 is given with its conserved first and last residue. A D gene is named only where the DNA matches it firmly. Clone size is shown for a subset of rows, as once, few, many or a class of expanded clone.

. | TRBJ1-1 | . | TRBV12-3/TRBV12-4 | CASSLTVYTEAFF | TGTGCCAGCAGCCTGACAGTGTACACTGAAGCTTTCTTT
few | TRBJ1-1 | . | TRBV29-1 | CSVEDPTEAFF | TGCAGCGTCGAAGATCCCACTGAAGCTTTCTTT
. | TRBJ1-2 | . | TRBV7-2 | CASSPSGANYGYTF | TGTGCCAGCAGTCCATCCGGGGCTAACTATGGCTACACCTTC
. | TRBJ2-1 | TRBD1 | TRBV28 | CASSLSPGTGAGNEQFF | TGTGCCAGCAGTTTATCTCCCGGGACAGGCGCCGGCAATGAGCAGTTCTTC
. | TRBJ1-1 | . | TRBV28 | CASSPSRGVDTEAFF | TGTGCCAGCAGTCCGTCGCGGGGTGTGGACACTGAAGCTTTCTTT
. | TRBJ2-7 | . | TRBV11-2 | CASSLRDNSYEQYF | TGTGCCAGCAGCTTAAGGGACAATTCCTACGAGCAGTACTTC
once | TRBJ1-5 | . | TRBV2 | CASSEFGDSQSNQPQHF | TGTGCCAGCAGTGAATTCGGGGATTCCCAAAGCAATCAGCCCCAGCATTTT
once | TRBJ2-2 | . | TRBV19 | CASSIVQPGELFF | TGTGCCAGTAGTATAGTACAACCCGGGGAGCTGTTTTTT
. | TRBJ1-4 | TRBD1 | TRBV7-9 | CASSYSDRGFADEKLFF | TGTGCCAGCAGCTACTCGGACAGGGGATTTGCGGATGAAAAACTGTTTTTT
. | TRBJ2-1 | . | TRBV5-1 | CASSLIEASSYNEQFF | TGCGCCAGCAGCTTGATAGAGGCGAGCTCCTACAATGAGCAGTTCTTC
. | TRBJ1-4 | . | TRBV12-3/TRBV12-4 | CATLRGRGEKLFF | TGTGCCACCTTGAGGGGCCGGGGTGAAAAACTGTTTTTT
. | TRBJ1-1 | TRBD1 | TRBV18 | CASSPRTGPEGTEAFF | TGTGCCAGCTCACCAAGGACAGGGCCAGAGGGCACTGAAGCTTTCTTT
. | TRBJ1-6 | TRBD1 | TRBV7-3 | CASSLIGGQGSSPLHF | TGTGCCAGCAGCTTAATAGGGGGACAGGGTAGCTCACCCCTCCACTTT
. | TRBJ2-2 | TRBD2 | TRBV5-6 | CASSWLGRSSGELFF | TGTGCCAGCAGCTGGCTCGGGAGGAGCTCCGGGGAGCTGTTTTTT
. | TRBJ2-2 | TRBD2 | TRBV28 | CASSPPFGTTFTGELFF | TGTGCCAGCAGTCCGCCATTCGGGACTACCTTCACCGGGGAGCTGTTTTTT
. | TRBJ2-3 | . | TRBV7-3 | CASSPLGGVSDTQYF | TGTGCCAGCAGCCCCCTGGGGGGAGTATCAGATACGCAGTATTTT
few | TRBJ1-2 | . | TRBV2 | CASSVGLKGGYTF | TGTGCCAGCAGTGTAGGCCTCAAGGGAGGCTACACCTTC
. | TRBJ1-5 | . | TRBV19 | CASRYRTQGQPQHF | TGTGCCAGTAGGTACAGGACTCAAGGGCAGCCCCAGCATTTT
. | TRBJ2-3 | . | TRBV4-2 | CASSQVGGWGQDTQYF | TGTGCCAGCAGCCAAGTGGGAGGGTGGGGGCAAGATACGCAGTATTTT
. | TRBJ1-4 | TRBD1 | TRBV4-2 | CASSQEPGQPNEKLFF | TGTGCCAGCAGCCAAGAACCGGGACAGCCTAATGAAAAACTGTTTTTT
. | TRBJ1-1 | . | TRBV6-6 | CASSLVEVYTEAFF | TGTGCCAGCAGTTTGGTGGAAGTGTACACTGAAGCTTTCTTT
. | TRBJ2-1 | TRBD2 | TRBV28 | CASRGAGGLQFF | TGTGCCAGCCGGGGAGCGGGAGGGCTGCAGTTCTTC
. | TRBJ2-7 | . | TRBV14 | CASGQGPYEQYF | TGTGCCAGCGGGCAGGGTCCCTACGAGCAGTACTTC
. | TRBJ2-1 | TRBD1 | TRBV18 | CASSPSPGLTGGRVEQFF | TGTGCCAGCTCACCGTCTCCGGGGCTGACAGGGGGACGGGTCGAGCAGTTCTTC
. | TRBJ2-5 | . | TRBV11-2 | CASSLLRMGWETQYF | TGTGCCAGCAGCTTATTACGGATGGGATGGGAGACCCAGTACTTC
. | TRBJ1-1 | . | TRBV6-1 | CASSDQVGTEAFF | TGTGCCAGCAGTGACCAGGTAGGCACTGAAGCTTTCTTT
. | TRBJ1-2 | . | TRBV18 | CASSRQGGDGYTF | TGTGCCAGCTCACGCCAGGGAGGAGATGGCTACACCTTC
. | TRBJ1-3 | TRBD1 | TRBV19 | CASSIPVGQISSGNTIYF | TGTGCCAGTAGTATCCCGGTGGGACAGATTAGCTCTGGAAACACCATATATTTT
. | TRBJ1-3 | . | TRBV19 | CASRFQVGLSGNTIYF | TGTGCCAGTAGATTCCAGGTCGGCCTCTCTGGAAACACCATATATTTT